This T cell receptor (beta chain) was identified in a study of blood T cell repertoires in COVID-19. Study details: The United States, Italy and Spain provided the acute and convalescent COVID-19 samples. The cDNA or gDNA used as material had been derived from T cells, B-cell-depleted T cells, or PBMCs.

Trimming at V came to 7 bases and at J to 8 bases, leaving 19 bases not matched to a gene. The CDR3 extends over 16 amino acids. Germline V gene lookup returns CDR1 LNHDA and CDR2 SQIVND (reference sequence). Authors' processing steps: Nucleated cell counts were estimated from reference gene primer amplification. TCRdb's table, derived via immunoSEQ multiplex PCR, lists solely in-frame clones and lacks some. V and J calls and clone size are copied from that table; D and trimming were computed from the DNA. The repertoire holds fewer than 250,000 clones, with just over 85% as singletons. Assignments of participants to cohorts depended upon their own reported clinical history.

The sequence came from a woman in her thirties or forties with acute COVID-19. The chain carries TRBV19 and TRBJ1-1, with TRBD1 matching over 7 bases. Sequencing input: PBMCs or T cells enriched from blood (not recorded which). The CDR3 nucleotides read TGTGCCAGTATCATCAAGGGGACAGCCTCCGGTGTAGAAGCTTTCTTT. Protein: CASIIKGTASGVEAFF.